The rows below give T cell receptor beta chains drawn from one sample of a study of neoadjuvant anti-PD-1 for oral cavity cancer. The protocol was immunoSEQ multiplex PCR, while the TCRdb copy is restricted to in-frame clones and leaves out a portion. The sample holds about 72,000 clones; over 70% are singletons and the top ten take approximately 3.6%. The sequencing here drew on PBMCs, taken before nivolumab (anti-PD-1) treatment. The receptors here all came from a person aged 35 to 85 with oral cavity squamous cell carcinoma. Both conserved end residues are part of each CDR3. D genes are given only for firm matches. A row's size may be missing; if present it is once, few, many or a size class.

TRBV25-1	TRBD1	TRBJ2-7	-	TGTGCCAGCAGTGGGACAGGGGTTTACGAGCAGTACTTC	CASSGTGVYEQYF
TRBV2	-	TRBJ2-2	-	TGTGCCAGCATGGAACAGGGCTTGAACACCGGGGAGCTGTTTTTT	CASMEQGLNTGELFF
TRBV10-1	TRBD2	TRBJ2-1	-	TGCGCCAGCAGTGATTCGGGAGCCCGATTCGCTAGCGGGGGCTTTTACAATGAGCAGTTCTTC	CASSDSGARFASGGFYNEQFF
TRBV7-9	-	TRBJ2-3	-	TGTGCCAGCAGCTTAGCGGTGGATACGCAGTATTTT	CASSLAVDTQYF
TRBV14	-	TRBJ2-3	-	TGTGCCAGCAGCCAATTATGGTCGGGCACAGATACGCAGTATTTT	CASSQLWSGTDTQYF
TRBV11-3	-	TRBJ2-7	-	TGTGCCAGCAGCCCCATTGGGGCTGACGAGCAGTACTTC	CASSPIGADEQYF
TRBV6-1	-	TRBJ2-1	-	TGTGCCAGCAGTGAACGCAGGACTGCTGAGCAGTTCTTC	CASSERRTAEQFF
TRBV30	TRBD1	TRBJ1-2	-	TGTGCCTGGTCACAGGGGAAAGGGGGCTACACCTTC	CAWSQGKGGYTF
TRBV7-9	TRBD1	TRBJ2-5	-	TGTGCCAGCAGCTCGGGACAGGGAGGGGAGACCCAGTACTTC	CASSSGQGGETQYF
TRBV18	TRBD2	TRBJ2-3	-	TGTGCCAGCTCACCACGAAGGGTAGCGGGGAGCACAGATACGCAGTATTTT	CASSPRRVAGSTDTQYF
TRBV9	-	TRBJ1-5	-	TGTGCCAGCAGCGCCTCGGATCAGCCCCAGCATTTT	CASSASDQPQHF
TRBV19	-	TRBJ2-1	-	TGTGCCAGTAGTAAAGGTTTCGGGGGCAATGAGCAGTTCTTC	CASSKGFGGNEQFF
TRBV2	-	TRBJ1-2	-	TGTGCCAGCAGTGCTGATTTGAAGGGGAGCGATGGCTACACCTTC	CASSADLKGSDGYTF
TRBV27	TRBD1	TRBJ2-7	-	TGTGCCAGCAGCTTTGACAGGGTGGCCTACGAGCAGTACTTC	CASSFDRVAYEQYF
TRBV19	-	TRBJ2-5	once	TGTGCCAGTAGTATAGAGGGTCTGGAGACCCAGTACTTC	CASSIEGLETQYF
TRBV30	TRBD1	TRBJ1-1	-	TGTGCCTGGAGTCCGGGACAGGGTAAAGCTTTCTTT	CAWSPGQGKAFF
TRBV27	TRBD2	TRBJ2-1	once	TGTGCCAGCAGGGAGGCTCTGGGACTAGCGGGAGGATCCTACAATGAGCAGTTCTTC	CASREALGLAGGSYNEQFF
TRBV5-1	-	TRBJ2-3	-	TGCACCAGCAGCTTGAACCGGGGCACAGATACGCAGTATTTT	CTSSLNRGTDTQYF
TRBV2	-	TRBJ2-7	-	TGTGCCAGCAACTTATTGGACAGCCCAGCCTACGAGCAGTACTTC	CASNLLDSPAYEQYF
TRBV7-8	-	TRBJ2-7	few	TGTGCCAGCAGCTCTAGGAGACTAGTTGTCGAGCAGTACTTC	CASSSRRLVVEQYF
TRBV10-3	TRBD2	TRBJ2-6	-	TGTGCCATCAGCCCCTCGGGACTACTGGTATCTGGGGCCAACGTCCTGACTTTC	CAISPSGLLVSGANVLTF
TRBV6-5	-	TRBJ1-2	-	TGTGCCAGCAGTTCGGTCATGAGCTATGGCTACACCTTC	CASSSVMSYGYTF
TRBV5-4	TRBD1	TRBJ1-6	few	TGTGCCAGCAGCTTGACCGGGACAGCCTATTCACCCCTCCACTTT	CASSLTGTAYSPLHF
TRBV30	TRBD1	TRBJ1-5	-	TGTGCCTGGAGTGTACCCCCATTCCGGGACAGACATCAGCCCCAGCATTTT	CAWSVPPFRDRHQPQHF
TRBV5-8	-	TRBJ2-7	-	TGTGCCAGCAGCGAAAAATCTACGAAGCAGTACTTC	CASSEKSTKQYF
TRBV28	-	TRBJ1-2	-	TGTGCCAGCAGTTTAGGTTCCGGCTACACCTTC	CASSLGSGYTF
TRBV28	-	TRBJ2-7	-	TGTGCCAGCAGTTTGTTTGGTGCCCCCTACGAGCAGTACTTC	CASSLFGAPYEQYF
TRBV6-1	TRBD1	TRBJ1-2	few	TGTGCCAGCAGTGAAGCCACCGGGACAGTCTATGGCTACACCTTC	CASSEATGTVYGYTF
TRBV5-1	TRBD2	TRBJ2-7	-	TGCGCCAGCAGCTTGCTAGCGGGGGAGTCTAGTTACGAGCAGTACTTC	CASSLLAGESSYEQYF
TRBV11-3	TRBD2	TRBJ2-2	-	TGTGCCAGCAGCTTAGAACTAGCGTCCGGGGAGCTGTTTTTT	CASSLELASGELFF
TRBV4-2	-	TRBJ2-7	-	TGTGCCAGCAGCCAACCATATTGGAGTGGATCGGGGGTTACCGAGCAGTACTTC	CASSQPYWSGSGVTEQYF
TRBV27	-	TRBJ2-7	once	TGTGCCAGCAGCTTGACGACCGGCTACGAGCAGTACTTC	CASSLTTGYEQYF
TRBV7-6	-	TRBJ2-7	once	TGTGCCAGCAGCTTAGGGGCTAGCTGGGAGGAGCAGTACTTC	CASSLGASWEEQYF
TRBV11-2	-	TRBJ1-3	-	TGTGCCAGCAGTCCCCCTTCAGGTCGGGGCTCTGGAAACACCATATATTTT	CASSPPSGRGSGNTIYF
TRBV11-1	-	TRBJ1-3	once	TGTGCCAGCAGCTTACAAGGTGCCCTTCGAGGAAACACCATATATTTT	CASSLQGALRGNTIYF